The clone carrying this TCR beta chain came up many times. What it recognizes is unknown. This CDR3 comprises 17 residues. Germline V gene data show CDR1 as SGHTA and CDR2 as FQGNSA. V was pared by 1 base and J by 0 bases, with 13 bases between. The sample belongs to a study of T cell repertoires in cytomegalovirus infection. Overall study context: Used in the study were CMV epitopes, some recently identified and HLA-C-restricted, others well-studied and HLA-B-restricted. CMV infection and matching HLA type were both indicated by public TCR beta signatures. The study, taken as a whole, reports: Identification of carriers of CMV plus the relevant HLA was achieved through cumulative public TCR beta family frequency. Clonotype analysis showed dominance of the ex vivo response by HLA-C-restricted CMV-specific TCR beta clonotypes.

MiXCR was run by TCRdb on the reads, yielding one entry per CDR3 protein. The sample holds approximately 1,000,000 distinct CDR3 sequences, approximately 31% seen once. The receptor's source is a human donor in good health (CMV status not recorded). Some clones in this sample may be carry-over from other donors' samples. The source was cultured CD8+ T cells from PBMCs, collected from culture after CMV antigen stimulation. The chain links TRBV7-2 to TRBJ2-1; unclear D gene. This CDR3 reads CASSLDPQRNSYNEQFF. CDR3 sequence (DNA): TGTGCCAGCAGCTTAGATCCTCAGCGAAACTCCTACAATGAGCAGTTCTTC.